This T cell receptor (beta chain) was documented in a study of cytomegalovirus exposure and HLA in healthy donors. Study conclusions and caveats: Associated with cytomegalovirus, according to the listing, were 150 to 200 TCR beta chains. According to a subsequent analysis, TCR clusters from the first cohort were inclined to appear together in the 110 or so validation repertoires.

Regarding this clone: Its antigen is unknown.

The approximately 120-subject validation cohort, separate from the approximately 670-subject first cohort, included the donors. V was trimmed by 0 bases and J by 2 bases, leaving 11 bases between them. Germline assignment: CDR1 SGHTA and CDR2 FQGNSA. The CDR3 consists of 15 residues. Sequencing was performed with immunoSEQ multiplex PCR; in TCRdb, only in-frame clones are kept and a portion is missing. The sample includes over 200,000 clones, over 80% seen only once; the top ten take over 11%. Input material: PBMCs. The source of this sequence is a woman aged 25 to 39 in good health and CMV-seropositive. The chain couples TRBV7-2 to TRBJ2-7; D is tentatively TRBD1 or TRBD2 (5 bases each). The CDR3 DNA sequence: TGTGCCAGCAGCTTAGCCGGGACCGCCGCCTACGAGCAGTACTTC. Protein product: CASSLAGTAAYEQYF.